This T cell receptor (beta chain) is drawn from a study of blood T cell repertoires in COVID-19. For the study at large: In each case, the material was cDNA or gDNA derived from T cells, B-cell-depleted T cells, or PBMCs.

The CDR3 totals 14 residues. The V gene's germline CDR1 is MNHEY and CDR2 SMNVEV (reference sequence). Trimming shortened V by 4 bases and J by 4 bases, and 13 bases separated the two germline ends. Profiling relied on immunoSEQ multiplex PCR, and the TCRdb table lists in-frame clones only, not all of them. The table shows about 300,000 clones, with approximately 88% occurring only once. The TCR originated in a woman aged 25 to 39 who had recovered from COVID-19. The chain has TRBV27 and TRBJ1-1, with D perhaps matching TRBD1 (6 bases). The sequencing sample was made of peripheral blood. The CDR3 here is CASSSEGGFTEAFF. The CDR3 region has the DNA TGTGCCAGCAGTTCAGAAGGGGGATTCACTGAAGCTTTCTTT.